This passage covers 23 T cell receptor beta chains from one sample sequenced in a study of human T cells and chemical hapten exposure. Time point denoted: pre-sensitization, week 0. Treatment indicated: therapeutic diphenylcyclopropenone sensitization with weekly scalp DPC. TCRdb redid the calling of the RACE reads with MiXCR, one entry per CDR3 protein. This sample has about 260,000 distinct CDR3 sequences; 7.5% to 9% occur once, and the top ten carry 2% to 3%. Sequenced material: whole blood, taken in connection with sensitization to the hapten diphenylcyclopropenone (DPC). All receptors derive from a woman in her 40s with alopecia areata. Some clones in this sample may be carry-over from other donors' samples.

A few counts support this clonotype. The V gene is TRBV15, the J gene TRBJ2-7; tentative D call: TRBD1 (6 bases). Trimming removed 0 bases from V and 4 bases from J, with 13 bases in between. The CDR3 has 15 amino acids. Per germline, CDR1 LNHNV and CDR2 YYDKDF (reference sequence). The CDR3 nucleotides are TGTGCCACCAGCAGAGAGAGGACAGCTATGTACGAGCAGTACTTC. Residues: CATSRERTAMYEQYF.

The V call is TRBV28, the J call TRBJ2-7; tentative D call: TRBD2 (6 bases). V lost 7 bases to trimming and J lost 3 bases, with 16 bases between them. The CDR3 is made up of 14 amino acids. Germline V gene data show CDR1 as MDHEN and CDR2 as SYDVKM. The CDR3: CASTETGGIYEQYF. As DNA, the CDR3 is TGTGCCAGCACCGAGACTGGGGGGATCTACGAGCAGTACTTC.

The genes are TRBV9 and TRBJ2-1; no definite D call. Germline-derived CDR1 and CDR2 are SGDLS and YYNGEE. The CDR3 runs 15 residues. The ends were cut back, 3 bases at V and 0 bases at J, with 10 bases in the middle. This chain's CDR3 is CASSETRSSYNEQFF. The CDR3 DNA follows: TGTGCCAGCAGCGAGACACGGAGCTCCTACAATGAGCAGTTCTTC.

This clonotype has only a few counts. V usage is TRBV20-1 and J usage is TRBJ2-3; D perhaps matches TRBD2 (6 bases). Trimming removed 0 bases from V and 2 bases from J, with 12 bases in between. Germline V gene data show CDR1 as DFQATT and CDR2 as SNEGSKA (reference sequence). CDR3 length: 15 residues. CDR3 region: CSARDAGRNTDTQYF. The CDR3 nucleotides read TGCAGTGCTAGAGATGCGGGACGTAACACAGATACGCAGTATTTT.

This clonotype was counted between two and nine times. The V gene is TRBV5-1, the J gene TRBJ2-7, with TRBD1 matching 11 bases. The germline CDR1 and CDR2 sequences are SGHRS and YFSETQ. The trim removed 4 bases at V and 4 bases at J, leaving 10 bases unmatched. CDR3 length equals 16 residues. CDR3 nucleotide sequence: TGCGCCAGCAGCGGCCCGCAAGGGACAGGGGGTTACGAGCAGTACTTC. This sequence encodes CASSGPQGTGGYEQYF.

This clonotype was picked up a small number of times. This chain connects TRBV6-5 to TRBJ1-2; perhaps TRBD1 as D (6 bases). Germline V gene sequence: CDR1 MNHEY, CDR2 SVGAGI. This CDR3 is built from 12 residues. Trimming shortened V by 7 bases and J by 6 bases, and 12 bases separated the two germline ends. In nucleotides, the CDR3 is TGTGCCAGCAAGAACAGGGTTGATGGCTACACCTTC. Residues: CASKNRVDGYTF.

This clonotype was picked up a small number of times. J is TRBJ2-7 and V is TRBV20-1; no definite D call. Trimming pared 0 bases from V and 2 bases from J, leaving 11 bases between. This CDR3 contains 14 residues. Germline V gene sequence: CDR1 DFQATT, CDR2 SNEGSKA (reference sequence). DNA for the CDR3: TGCAGTGCTAGAGATCCCCGGGTAACCTACGAGCAGTACTTC. Translated, it gives CSARDPRVTYEQYF.

This clonotype was counted a few times. The rearrangement joins TRBV20-1 to TRBJ2-2; 16 positions agree with TRBD2. The junction had 18 bases not matched to a gene; V was cut back by 3 bases and J by 5 bases. Germline-derived CDR1 and CDR2 are DFQATT and SNEGSKA (reference sequence). The CDR3 has 21 amino acids. The CDR3 sequence: CSARTVGLAGLAGGRTGELFF. The CDR3 coding sequence is TGCAGTGCTAGGACCGTGGGACTAGCGGGACTAGCGGGAGGGAGAACCGGGGAGCTGTTTTTT.

This clonotype turned up a few times. The rearrangement uses TRBV6-5 and TRBJ2-7, with a possible D match to TRBD2 (6 bases). This CDR3 contains 14 residues. V was shortened by 7 bases and J by 6 bases, with 19 bases between the two germline ends. Germline V gene lookup returns CDR1 MNHEY and CDR2 SVGAGI. CDR3 sequence (DNA): TGTGCCAGCACCCCCCGGGGAGGCTTTTTCGAGCAGTACTTC. This encodes CASTPRGGFFEQYF.

The gene calls are TRBV11-2 and TRBJ2-1, with D uncertain. The CDR3 has 16 residues. Trimming pared 5 bases from V and 8 bases from J, leaving 22 bases between. CDR1 and CDR2 from the germline V gene are SGHAT and FQNNGV. Here the CDR3 reads CASSPSRAPSGHEQFF. The DNA of the CDR3 is TGTGCCAGCAGCCCCTCCCGGGCCCCCTCGGGCCATGAGCAGTTCTTC.

This clonotype was detected only a few times. The V gene is TRBV27, the J gene TRBJ2-2; D uncertain. CDR3 size: 14 residues. In germline, CDR1 is MNHEY, CDR2 SMNVEV (reference sequence). Deletions cut 4 bases from V and 7 bases from J, with 13 bases between. DNA of the CDR3: TGTGCCAGCAGTTCCCTCACAGCCAGCGGGGAGCTGTTTTTT. Amino acid sequence: CASSSLTASGELFF.

V is TRBV6-2 or TRBV6-3 and J is TRBJ1-1; D is perhaps TRBD1 (5 bases). CDR3 length: 15 amino acids. Germline CDR1 reads MNHEY; CDR2 reads SVGEGT. The germline V and J ends were trimmed by 5 bases and 1 base, with 14 bases remaining between them. The CDR3: CASSPVSGGNTEAFF. The CDR3 region has the DNA TGTGCCAGCAGTCCCGTTAGCGGGGGGAACACTGAAGCTTTCTTT.

V gene TRBV6-5 combines with J gene TRBJ2-3; D is uncertain. This CDR3 has 14 residues. The germline V gene encodes CDR1 MNHEY and CDR2 SVGAGI. Trimming removed 6 bases from V and 5 bases from J, with 15 bases in between. CDR3 sequence: CASRMGGAIDTQYF. DNA for the CDR3: TGTGCCAGCAGGATGGGCGGAGCGATAGATACGCAGTATTTT.

This chain joins TRBV5-1 and TRBJ1-1; TRBD1 agrees at 7 bases. The CDR3 length is 17 residues. CDR1 is SGHRS, CDR2 YFSETQ, per germline. Germline trimming cut 4 bases from V and 0 bases from J; bases unmatched to any gene: 12. CDR3 DNA: TGCGCCAGCAGCGGCACCCCTTTGACAGGGATGAACACTGAAGCTTTCTTT. Amino acids: CASSGTPLTGMNTEAFF.

This rearrangement joins TRBV4-3 to TRBJ2-7, with D perhaps given as TRBD1 or TRBD2 (6 bases each). This CDR3 contains 15 residues. Germline values: CDR1 LGHNA, CDR2 YSLEER. Trimming removed 3 bases at V and 1 base at J, with 13 bases between. The CDR3 nucleotides are TGCGCCAGCAGCCAGAACAGGGACTGGTCCTACGAGCAGTACTTC. It yields the protein CASSQNRDWSYEQYF.

This clonotype has more than one count but fewer than ten. This rearrangement joins TRBV28 to TRBJ2-1; 11 bases agree with TRBD2. Looked up from germline, CDR1 is MDHEN and CDR2 is SYDVKM. The CDR3 length is 16 residues. The J segment lost 4 bases and the V segment lost 6 bases, leaving 8 bases of the junction unmatched. This CDR3 reads CASRLGRTSGYNEQFF. The DNA of the CDR3 is TGTGCCAGCAGGTTAGGACGGACTAGCGGGTACAATGAGCAGTTCTTC. The full variable domain, with the rest looked up from reference TRBV28 and TRBJ2-1, is DVKVTQSSRYLVKRTGEKVFLECVQDMDHENMFWYRQDPGLGLRLIYFSYDVKMKEKGDIPEGYSVSREKKERFSLILESASTNQTSMYLCASRLGRTSGYNEQFFGPGTRLTVL.

This clonotype was seen a few times. The rearrangement links TRBV3-1 to TRBJ1-1, with TRBD1 identical over 7 bases. The CDR3 spans 15 residues. After removal of 2 bases from V and 4 bases from J, the junction contained 7 bases not matched to a gene. The V gene's germline CDR1 is LGHDT and CDR2 YNNKEL (reference sequence). This chain's CDR3 is CASSQSITGATEAFF. The CDR3 nucleotides read TGTGCCAGCAGCCAAAGTATTACAGGGGCCACTGAAGCTTTCTTT.

The chain carries TRBV20-1 and TRBJ1-2; no definite D call. CDR1 and CDR2 from the germline V gene are DFQATT and SNEGSKA (reference sequence). The CDR3 sequence is 12 residues long. V was clipped by 5 bases and J by 6 bases, with 13 bases between them. The CDR3 loop is CSAPSYRHGYTF. DNA for the CDR3: TGCAGTGCTCCCTCGTACCGCCATGGCTACACCTTC.

This chain connects TRBV2 to TRBJ1-3, with D unclear. The V and J ends lost 4 bases and 5 bases respectively, with 12 bases between them. This CDR3 spans 14 amino acids. CDR1 SNHLY and CDR2 FYNNEI come from the germline V gene. CDR3 coding DNA: TGTGCCAGCAGTGCGATGGTCACTCGAAACACCATATATTTT. It codes for CASSAMVTRNTIYF.

V is TRBV12-3 or TRBV12-4 and J is TRBJ2-7; 8 nucleotides align to TRBD2. The CDR3 is made up of 15 amino acids. V shed 6 bases and J 4 bases; nucleotides not matched to a gene: 11. CDR3 coding DNA: TGTGCCAGCAGCCCATCAGCGGGAGTGCATTACGAGCAGTACTTC. Translating it yields CASSPSAGVHYEQYF.

This clonotype was detected once. The gene calls are TRBV30 and TRBJ2-1; 9 bases are a match to TRBD2. V lost 5 bases, J lost 0 bases, and 11 bases stayed unmatched. Germline V gene data show CDR1 as GTSNPN and CDR2 as SVGIG (reference sequence). CDR3 size: 17 residues. The CDR3 sequence: CAWGSGTSQISYNEQFF. DNA for the CDR3: TGTGCCTGGGGAAGCGGGACTAGCCAAATCTCCTACAATGAGCAGTTCTTC.

This clonotype came up a few times. The chain links TRBV9 to TRBJ2-2; D not certain. CDR3 length equals 15 residues. The V and J ends lost 0 bases and 0 bases respectively, with 6 bases between them. In germline, CDR1 is SGDLS, CDR2 YYNGEE. The CDR3: CASSVGQTNTGELFF. Written as DNA, the CDR3 is TGTGCCAGCAGCGTAGGCCAGACGAACACCGGGGAGCTGTTTTTT.

The chain is built from TRBV6-2 or TRBV6-3 and TRBJ1-1; D is uncertain. V lost 6 bases and J lost 3, with 8 bases in between. The CDR3 contains 12 residues. Germline assignment: CDR1 MNHEY and CDR2 SVGEGT. The CDR3: CASSDEYTEAFF. Here the CDR3 DNA reads TGTGCCAGCAGCGACGAATACACTGAAGCTTTCTTT.